These 19 T cell receptor beta chains came from one sample sequenced in a study of blood T cell repertoires in COVID-19. TCRdb's copy holds only in-frame clones and misses some; the assay was immunoSEQ multiplex PCR. The sample has 150,000 or so clones, around nine tenths seen once; the top ten hold 11%. Sequenced: peripheral blood. Source of these receptors: a woman aged 70-85 years with COVID-19, enrolled during active disease.

The chain carries TRBV29-1 and TRBJ1-3; TRBD1 matches at 7 bases. J gave up 4 bases and V 4 bases, and 10 bases lay outside the gene matches. The CDR3 spans 15 residues. The germline CDR1 and CDR2 sequences are SQVTM and ANQGSEA. CDR3 DNA sequence: TGCAGCGTTGCCGAGACAGGGAAATCCGGAAACACCATATATTTT. Protein: CSVAETGKSGNTIYF. Based on the CDR3 plus reference TRBV29-1 and TRBJ1-3, the full variable domain is SAVISQKPSRDICQRGTSLTIQCQVDSQVTMMFWYRQQPGQSLTLIATANQGSEATYESGFVIDKFPISRPNLTFSTLTVSNMSPEDSSIYLCSVAETGKSGNTIYFGEGSWLTVV.

This clone is a singleton in its sample. The rearrangement uses TRBV3-1 (or the pseudogene TRBV3-2) and TRBJ2-4, with 7 bases matching TRBD2. V lost 4 bases to trimming and J lost 7 bases; unmatched junction nucleotides: 7. CDR3 size: 14 residues. The germline CDR1 and CDR2 sequences are LGHDT and YNNKEL (reference sequence). The DNA for the CDR3 is TGTGCCAGCAGCCCGCGGGACGGGAGGAACATTCAGTACTTC. Its translation is CASSPRDGRNIQYF.

J is TRBJ2-5 and V is TRBV25-1; weak D call: TRBD1 (6 bases). V was clipped by 3 bases and J by 1 base, with 6 bases between them. Looked up from germline, CDR1 is MGHDK and CDR2 is SYGVNS. The CDR3 spans 13 residues. CDR3 coding DNA: TGTGCCAGCAGTGACAGGGGCCAAGAGACCCAGTACTTC. Amino acid sequence: CASSDRGQETQYF.

In regard to this clone: The same CDR3 also results from other DNA sequences found in this sample. The gene calls are TRBV28 and TRBJ2-7; D is perhaps TRBD1 (6 bases). V was trimmed by 2 bases and J by 4 bases, leaving 12 bases between them. This CDR3 has 14 amino acids. The germline V gene encodes CDR1 MDHEN and CDR2 SYDVKM. The CDR3 sequence: CASSLEVRGYEQYF. In DNA, the CDR3 is TGTGCCAGCAGTTTAGAAGTCAGGGGATACGAGCAGTACTTC.

This clone is a singleton in its sample. This rearrangement joins TRBV6-6 to TRBJ1-1; D ambiguous. V was cut by 8 bases and J by 7 bases, with 20 bases left in between. CDR1 is MNHNY and CDR2 is SVGAGI in the germline V gene (reference sequence). The length of the CDR3 is 14 residues. CDR3 region: CASSPAEGGLEAFF. CDR3 nucleotides: TGTGCCAGCTCCCCGGCGGAGGGTGGACTTGAAGCTTTCTTT.

The J gene is TRBJ2-3, the V gene TRBV7-2; 15 bases agree with TRBD2. J gave up 7 bases and V 1 base, and 9 bases lay outside the gene matches. The CDR3 covers 18 residues. CDR1 SGHTA and CDR2 FQGNSA come from the germline V gene. The CDR3 DNA is TGTGCCAGCAGCTTAGAGGGACCGGGACTAGCGGGGGGTAATACGCAGTATTTT. As protein: CASSLEGPGLAGGNTQYF.

The chain employs TRBV5-6 and TRBJ1-2; tentative D call: TRBD1 (5 bases). Germline V gives CDR1 SGHDT, CDR2 YYEEEE. The CDR3 is 15 residues long. Trimming removed 0 bases at V and 0 bases at J, with 9 bases between. As DNA, the CDR3 is TGTGCCAGCAGCTTGGTTGCAGGGCCTAACTATGGCTACACCTTC. Translating it yields CASSLVAGPNYGYTF.

V is TRBV30 and J is TRBJ1-2, with D hard to call. Germline assignment: CDR1 GTSNPN and CDR2 SVGIG (reference sequence). The CDR3 extends over 12 amino acids. V lost 0 bases and J lost 8, with 10 bases in between. CDR3 DNA sequence: TGTGCCTGGAGTGTACATCCGGAGGGCTACACCTTC. This encodes CAWSVHPEGYTF.

The chain combines TRBV2 with TRBJ1-1; D remains unclear. Between the trimmed V and J ends, which lost 6 bases and 5 bases, there was a span of 10 bases. The CDR3 contains 12 residues. Germline assignment: CDR1 SNHLY and CDR2 FYNNEI. CDR3 DNA sequence: TGTGCCAGCAGGAGGTCCGAAACTGAAGCTTTCTTT. This codes for CASRRSETEAFF.

As DNA, the CDR3 is TGCGCCAGCAGCCACGGACAGGCTGGAAACACCATATATTTT. Translation: CASSHGQAGNTIYF. The J gene is TRBJ1-3, the V gene TRBV5-1; 7 bases line up with TRBD1. The CDR3 runs to 14 residues. Germline V gives CDR1 SGHRS, CDR2 YFSETQ. The J segment lost 2 bases and the V segment lost 4 bases, leaving 3 bases of the junction unmatched. Full variable domain (outside the CDR3, taken from reference TRBV5-1 and TRBJ1-3): KAGVTQTPRYLIKTRGQQVTLSCSPISGHRSVSWYQQTPGQGLQFLFEYFSETQRNKGNFPGRFSGRQFSNSRSEMNVSTLELGDSALYLCASSHGQAGNTIYFGEGSWLTVV.

Only one count was recorded for this clone. The gene calls are TRBV4-1 and TRBJ2-7, with TRBD1 as a possible D gene (6 bases). From germline, CDR1 is MGHRA and CDR2 YSYEKL. V shed 2 bases and J shed 2 bases, with 19 bases lying between them. This CDR3 is built from 17 residues. The CDR3 DNA reads TGCGCCAGCAGCCAATATTTCAACAGGGAGATGCCCTACGAGCAGTACTTC. This codes for CASSQYFNREMPYEQYF.

DNA for the CDR3: TGTGCCAGCAGCGGACAGGGGTTCGGCTACACCTTC. Amino acid sequence: CASSGQGFGYTF. The chain carries TRBV28 and TRBJ1-2; 9 bases map to TRBD1. V gave up 6 bases and J gave up 8 bases; unmatched junction bases: 4. The CDR3 sequence is 12 residues long. The germline CDR1 and CDR2 sequences are MDHEN and SYDVKM.

The sample holds one count of this clone. The V call is TRBV7-2, the J call TRBJ2-1, with D perhaps TRBD2 (6 bases). The CDR3 consists of 15 residues. V dropped 5 bases and J dropped 6 bases, with 17 bases sitting between them. CDR1 and CDR2 (germline): SGHTA, FQGNSA. The CDR3 region is CASSPGDPSGNEQFF. The DNA of the CDR3 is TGTGCCAGCAGCCCGGGGGACCCTAGTGGCAATGAGCAGTTCTTC.

V is TRBV30 and J is TRBJ1-6; 8 positions agree with TRBD1. The CDR3 has 16 residues. The junction had 4 bases not matched to a gene; V was cut back by 1 base and J by 2 bases. Germline assignment: CDR1 GTSNPN and CDR2 SVGIG (reference sequence). The CDR3 sequence is CAWSDRGITYNSPLHF. The DNA of the CDR3 is TGTGCCTGGAGTGACAGGGGGATCACCTATAATTCACCCCTCCACTTT.

This chain joins TRBV24-1 and TRBJ2-5; D uncertain. The CDR3 is 15 residues long. V lost 4 bases to trimming and J lost 4 bases, with 15 bases between them. Looked up from germline, CDR1 is KGHDR and CDR2 is SFDVKD. The CDR3 DNA reads TGTGCCACCAGTGACCCCGCACGTGACTCAGAGACCCAGTACTTC. Protein product: CATSDPARDSETQYF.

This chain joins TRBV7-8 and TRBJ2-5, with 9 bases that match TRBD2. Germline V gene data show CDR1 as SGHVS and CDR2 as FQNEAQ. V lost 5 bases to trimming and J lost 1 base; unmatched junction nucleotides: 2. The CDR3 is 14 amino acids. Here the CDR3 reads CASSPGLAQETQYF. Here the CDR3 DNA reads TGTGCCAGCAGCCCGGGACTAGCCCAAGAGACCCAGTACTTC.

This clone was seen once. This chain uses TRBV6-1 with TRBJ1-4; D is ambiguous. Germline values: CDR1 MNHNS, CDR2 SASEGT. The V and J ends lost 1 base and 5 bases respectively, with 11 bases between them. The length of the CDR3 is 15 residues. CDR3: CASSEGGNRNEKLFF. The CDR3 DNA sequence: TGTGCCAGCAGTGAAGGAGGCAACCGAAATGAAAAACTGTTTTTT.

This sequence joins TRBV5-1 and TRBJ2-3; 15 bases align to TRBD2. The CDR3 is 17 amino acids. CDR1 is SGHRS, CDR2 YFSETQ, per germline. The ends lost 4 bases at V and 1 base at J; junction bases unmatched: 4. The CDR3 spells CASSPGTSGGRTDTQYF. The CDR3 DNA reads as TGCGCCAGCAGCCCGGGGACTAGCGGGGGGCGCACAGATACGCAGTATTTT.

The gene calls are TRBV7-2 and TRBJ2-3; 7 bases line up with TRBD1. The V segment lost 6 bases and the J segment 1 base; nucleotides outside the gene matches: 1. CDR3 size: 13 residues. From germline, CDR1 is SGHTA and CDR2 FQGNSA. The CDR3 is CASRTGGTDTQYF. In nucleotides, the CDR3 is TGTGCCAGCAGAACAGGGGGCACAGATACGCAGTATTTT.